A single sample gave rise to the 27 T cell receptor beta chains below, sequenced in a study of T-cell memory formation after mild COVID-19. One entry per CDR3 protein, called by TCRdb with MiXCR from the 5' RACE reads. Here the sample spans roughly 240,000 distinct CDR3 sequences, 15% being singletons. Sequencing was performed on PBMCs or a T cell subset sorted from them (not recorded which). These receptors came from an adult woman who had mild COVID-19 (a few samples of this study predate the infection). Cell type and time point are not known.

This clonotype was counted a few times. V is TRBV5-1 and J is TRBJ1-5; D is unresolved. The CDR3 contains 14 residues. V was clipped by 4 bases and J by 3 bases, with 11 bases between them. The V gene's germline CDR1 is SGHRS and CDR2 YFSETQ. CDR3 amino acids: CASSVESPNQPQHF. The DNA of the CDR3 is TGCGCCAGCAGCGTCGAGTCCCCCAATCAGCCCCAGCATTTT.

This sequence joins TRBV15 and TRBJ1-3; D not certain. The CDR3 sequence is 15 residues long. Trimming stripped 0 bases from V and 0 bases from J, with 6 bases between. Germline loops: CDR1 LNHNV, CDR2 YYDKDF (reference sequence). The CDR3 nucleotides read TGTGCCACCAGCAGAGATATGGGCTCTGGAAACACCATATATTTT. Its protein product is CATSRDMGSGNTIYF.

This chain connects TRBV9 to TRBJ2-5, with 12 bases aligning to TRBD1. J gave up 4 bases and V 2 bases, and 3 bases lay outside the gene matches. Germline V gene lookup returns CDR1 SGDLS and CDR2 YYNGEE. CDR3 size: 15 residues. The CDR3 spells CASSVGTGGAETQYF. The CDR3 region has the DNA TGTGCCAGCAGCGTCGGGACAGGGGGCGCAGAGACCCAGTACTTC.

This clonotype has a handful of counts. V usage is TRBV20-1 and J usage is TRBJ2-5, with TRBD2 identical over 10 bases. Germline V gene sequence: CDR1 DFQATT, CDR2 SNEGSKA (reference sequence). This CDR3 contains 14 residues. Unmatched junction bases numbered 9, after V lost 6 bases and J lost 5 bases. CDR3 in DNA: TGCAGTGCCCCTAAGCGGGAGGGTTTGGAGACCCAGTACTTC. This codes for CSAPKREGLETQYF.

The chain employs TRBV7-9 and TRBJ2-1; tentative D call: TRBD2 (5 bases). The CDR3 contains 16 residues. Germline V CDR1 and CDR2: SEHNR, FQNEAQ (reference sequence). V lost 0 bases and J 12 bases, leaving 21 bases between the germline ends. The CDR3 protein is CASSLAYPDHDRGQFF. The CDR3 region has the DNA TGTGCCAGCAGCTTAGCTTACCCCGACCATGACCGGGGGCAGTTCTTC.

The V and J genes are TRBV4-1 and TRBJ1-2, with D uncertain. V was pared by 1 base and J by 5 bases, with 23 bases between. The CDR3 has 18 residues. CDR1 is MGHRA and CDR2 is YSYEKL in the germline V gene. Here the CDR3 DNA reads TGCGCCAGCAGCCAAGTCGCGGCCGCAGGCACTAAGTGGTATGGCTACACCTTC. Translating gives CASSQVAAAGTKWYGYTF.

The rearrangement uses TRBV12-3 or TRBV12-4 and TRBJ2-5; 14 bases map to TRBD2. Germline trimming cut 5 bases from V and 5 bases from J; bases unmatched to any gene: 4. The CDR3 is 15 residues long. CDR3 protein: CASSPGTSGSETQYF. The CDR3 DNA reads as TGTGCCAGCAGTCCCGGGACTAGCGGGAGTGAGACCCAGTACTTC.

This chain joins TRBV12-3 or TRBV12-4 and TRBJ2-3; D is uncertain. The CDR3 loop spans 16 amino acids. Trimming removed 3 bases from V and 2 bases from J, with 15 bases in between. CDR3 sequence reads: CASSFGPLTPTDTQYF. CDR3 coding DNA: TGTGCCAGCAGTTTTGGACCACTAACCCCCACAGATACGCAGTATTTT.

This chain links TRBV7-2 with TRBJ1-1; D gene unclear. This CDR3 is built from 15 residues. V was trimmed by 1 base and J by 0 bases, leaving 9 bases between them. Germline values: CDR1 SGHTA, CDR2 FQGNSA. The CDR3 loop is CASSLGIAMNTEAFF. CDR3 DNA sequence: TGTGCCAGCAGCTTAGGGATAGCCATGAACACTGAAGCTTTCTTT.

The chain has TRBV30 and TRBJ2-1; 9 bases are shared with TRBD1. Trimming at V came to 8 bases and at J to 7 bases, leaving 6 bases not matched to a gene. Germline V gives CDR1 GTSNPN, CDR2 SVGIG (reference sequence). This CDR3 is built from 12 residues. This CDR3 reads CAQGQGRNEQFF. CDR3 DNA sequence: TGTGCCCAGGGACAGGGTCGGAATGAGCAGTTCTTC.

The chain links TRBV10-3 to TRBJ1-1, with D perhaps TRBD1 (6 bases). The V gene lost 5 bases and the J gene lost 5 bases, with 12 bases spanning the gap. The CDR3 contains 13 residues. CDR1 is ENHRY, CDR2 SYGVKD, per germline. The CDR3 nucleotides are TGTGCCATCAGTAAGACAGGTCGGACTGAAGCTTTCTTT. This gives the protein CAISKTGRTEAFF.

The J gene is TRBJ2-2, the V gene TRBV7-3; 12 bases line up with TRBD2. The CDR3 contains 14 residues. V was pared by 5 bases and J by 11 bases, with 6 bases of the junction left unmatched. The V gene's germline CDR1 is SGHTA and CDR2 FQGTGA. The CDR3 is CASSPGTSGLELFF. DNA for the CDR3: TGTGCCAGCAGCCCTGGGACTAGCGGGCTCGAGCTGTTTTTT.

V gene TRBV5-5 combines with J gene TRBJ1-2, with a possible D match to TRBD1 (5 bases). With 0 bases removed from V and 7 bases from J, the gap between germline ends came to 10 bases. CDR3 size: 13 residues. Per germline, CDR1 SGHKS and CDR2 YYEKEE (reference sequence). This CDR3 is CASSLGAGPGYTF. The CDR3 bases are TGTGCCAGCAGCTTGGGTGCAGGGCCTGGCTACACCTTC. Filled out from reference TRBV5-5 and TRBJ1-2, the complete variable domain reads DAGVTQSPTHLIKTRGQQVTLRCSPISGHKSVSWYQQVLGQGPQFIFQYYEKEERGRGNFPDRFSARQFPNYSSELNVNALLLGDSALYLCASSLGAGPGYTFGSGTRLTVV.

The V gene is TRBV20-1, the J gene TRBJ2-7, with 7 bases lining up with TRBD2. The CDR3 sequence is 14 residues long. Per germline, CDR1 DFQATT and CDR2 SNEGSKA (reference sequence). V lost 0 bases, J lost 2 bases, and 4 bases stayed unmatched. CDR3 DNA sequence: TGCAGTGCTAGAGATGGCGGGGGAACCTACGAGCAGTACTTC. Protein product: CSARDGGGTYEQYF.

CDR3 residues: CASSQDIGNSPLHF. The DNA for the CDR3 is TGTGCCAGCAGCCAAGATATTGGCAATTCACCCCTCCACTTT. The rearrangement joins TRBV14 to TRBJ1-6; the D is unclear. The V end lost 0 bases, the J end lost 7 bases, and 7 bases lay between the germline ends. Germline loops: CDR1 SGHDN, CDR2 FVKESK. There are 14 residues in the CDR3.

This clonotype appeared many times. The genes are TRBV20-1 and TRBJ1-6, with 8 bases identical to TRBD1. CDR1 and CDR2 from the germline V gene are DFQATT and SNEGSKA (reference sequence). The CDR3 contains 18 residues. Trimming cost V 0 bases and J 7 bases; bases outside gene matches: 14. CDR3 sequence (DNA): TGCAGTGCTAGAGATTCGGTATTGTCCCCAGGGGGCAATTCACCCCTCCACTTT. It encodes CSARDSVLSPGGNSPLHF.

The chain couples TRBV21-1 to TRBJ2-7; the listed D gene, TRBD1, was not tested against the DNA. TRBV21-1 is given as a pseudogene. The length of the CDR3 is 15 residues. CDR3: CASSKVDRVSYEQYF. The CDR3, as DNA: TGTGCCAGCAGCAAAGTCGACCGGGTTTCCTACGAGCAGTACTTC.

V usage is TRBV7-2 and J usage is TRBJ2-1, with 12 nucleotides matching TRBD2. Losses at the gene ends were 0 bases for V and 13 bases for J; bases not matched to a gene: 7. CDR1 and CDR2 from the germline V gene are SGHTA and FQGNSA. The CDR3 length is 15 residues. CDR3 sequence: CASSLAGLAGGAQFF. The CDR3 DNA is TGTGCCAGCAGCTTAGCAGGGCTAGCGGGGGGGGCCCAGTTCTTC.

In this sample, this clonotype turned up a few times. The chain couples TRBV6-6 to TRBJ2-7; 9 bases agree with TRBD1. The CDR3 has 14 amino acids. Germline V CDR1 and CDR2: MNHNY, SVGAGI (reference sequence). The V and J ends lost 6 bases and 1 base, in that order; junction bases with no gene match: 4. The CDR3 loop is CASRTGQGSYEQYF. In nucleotides, the CDR3 is TGTGCCAGCAGAACGGGACAGGGTTCCTACGAGCAGTACTTC.

The chain joins TRBV29-1 to TRBJ1-1, with D unresolved. The V and J ends lost 1 base and 1 base respectively, with 7 bases between them. CDR1 SQVTM and CDR2 ANQGSEA come from the germline V gene. CDR3 length: 13 amino acids. The CDR3 coding sequence is TGCAGCGTTGAAGGCGGAGGGAACACTGAAGCTTTCTTT. This gives the protein CSVEGGGNTEAFF.

To note about this clonotype: This likely comes from a read error, as the CDR3 has no conserved phenylalanine or tryptophan at its end. The chain combines TRBV5-1 with TRBJ1-2; tentatively, D is TRBD1 (5 bases). Germline V CDR1 and CDR2: SGHRS, YFSETQ. V was shortened by 1 base and J by 1 base, with 8 bases between the two germline ends. CDR3 length: 14 amino acids. CDR3 bases: TGCGCCAGCAGCTTGTATCAGGGTAACTATGGCTACACCTTA. This gives the protein CASSLYQGNYGYTL.

The rearrangement joins TRBV28 to TRBJ2-3; 9 nucleotides agree with TRBD2. J lost 2 bases, V lost 5 bases, and 2 bases had no gene match. This CDR3 spans 14 amino acids. Germline V gene sequence: CDR1 MDHEN, CDR2 SYDVKM. Written as DNA, the CDR3 is TGTGCCAGCAGTGCTAGCGGGGCCACAGATACGCAGTATTTT. Translating it yields CASSASGATDTQYF.

This clonotype was picked up many times. This chain joins TRBV10-3 and TRBJ2-3; D is undetermined. Germline V gene sequence: CDR1 ENHRY, CDR2 SYGVKD. The CDR3 has 13 residues. The V end lost 5 bases, the J end lost 3 bases, and 9 bases lay between the germline ends. CDR3 sequence: CAISRERTDTQYF. The CDR3 DNA sequence: TGTGCCATCAGTCGTGAGAGGACAGATACGCAGTATTTT.

This clonotype came up a few times. This chain links TRBV12-3 or TRBV12-4 with TRBJ1-1, with D possibly matching TRBD1 (6 bases). The CDR3 spans 14 residues. Trimming pared 4 bases from V and 4 bases from J, leaving 13 bases between. CDR3 coding DNA: TGTGCCAGCAGTTCCAAGGGGGGGATCACTGAAGCTTTCTTT. Translation gives CASSSKGGITEAFF.

This clonotype occurred many times. The rearrangement links TRBV7-7 to TRBJ2-7; D gene ambiguous. Germline values: CDR1 SSHAT, CDR2 FNYEAQ (reference sequence). With 5 bases removed from V and 5 bases from J, the gap between germline ends came to 16 bases. The CDR3 sequence is 14 residues long. The chain's CDR3 is CASSIDWPSNEQYF. The DNA of the CDR3 is TGTGCCAGCAGCATTGACTGGCCCTCGAACGAGCAGTACTTC.

The V call is TRBV5-1, the J call TRBJ1-2; D uncertain. The CDR3 extends over 14 amino acids. Germline CDR1 and CDR2: SGHRS and YFSETQ. Between the trimmed V and J ends, which lost 4 bases and 6 bases, there was a span of 16 bases. CDR3 in amino acids: CASSPGSGKDGYTF. The CDR3 DNA reads TGCGCCAGCAGCCCGGGATCCGGAAAGGATGGCTACACCTTC.

The V and J genes are TRBV7-6 and TRBJ1-2, with D possibly being TRBD1 (5 bases). V lost 0 bases, J lost 5 bases, and 19 bases lay in between. The CDR3 totals 17 residues. From germline, CDR1 is SGHVS and CDR2 FNYEAQ. Here the CDR3 DNA reads TGTGCCAGCAGCTTAGCGGCCGCAGGGTCTGGATTGTATGGCTACACCTTC. Its translation: CASSLAAAGSGLYGYTF. The entire variable domain, with the rest obtained from reference TRBV7-6 and TRBJ1-2, is as follows: GAGVSQSPRYKVTKRGQDVALRCDPISGHVSLYWYRQALGQGPEFLTYFNYEAQQDKSGLPNDRFSAERPEGSISTLTIQRTEQRDSAMYRCASSLAAAGSGLYGYTFGSGTRLTVV.